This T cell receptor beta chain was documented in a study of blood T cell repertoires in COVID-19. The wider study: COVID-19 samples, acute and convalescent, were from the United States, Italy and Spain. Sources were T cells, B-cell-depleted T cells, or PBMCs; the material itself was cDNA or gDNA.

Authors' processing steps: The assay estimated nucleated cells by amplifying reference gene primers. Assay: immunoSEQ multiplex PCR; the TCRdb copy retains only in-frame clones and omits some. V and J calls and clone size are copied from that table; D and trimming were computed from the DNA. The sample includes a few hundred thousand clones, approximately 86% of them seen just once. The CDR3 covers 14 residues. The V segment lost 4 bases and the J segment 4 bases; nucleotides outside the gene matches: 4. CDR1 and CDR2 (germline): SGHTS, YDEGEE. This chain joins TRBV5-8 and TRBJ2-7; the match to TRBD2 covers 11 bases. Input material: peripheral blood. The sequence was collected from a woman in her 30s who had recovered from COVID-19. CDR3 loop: CASSVLAGVYEQYF. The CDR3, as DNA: TGTGCCAGCAGCGTACTAGCGGGGGTGTACGAGCAGTACTTC.